These 29 T cell receptor beta chains came from one sample sequenced in a study of blood T cell repertoires in COVID-19. Libraries were prepared by immunoSEQ multiplex PCR; TCRdb keeps only in-frame clonotypes and omits some of them. This table holds over 110,000 clones, 84% found once. The sequenced sample consisted of PBMCs or T cells enriched from blood (not recorded which). These TCRs come from a man in his fifties or sixties in a cohort exposed to, infected with or recovered from COVID-19 (not recorded which).

This clone was counted once. V usage is TRBV5-1 and J usage is TRBJ2-1; 7 nucleotides line up with TRBD1. This CDR3 is 16 amino acids long. The germline V gene has CDR1 SGHRS and CDR2 YFSETQ. The J segment lost 4 bases and the V segment lost 3 bases, leaving 10 bases of the junction unmatched. For the CDR3, the DNA is TGCGCCAGCAGCTCGACCCCGGGACAGACATACAATGAGCAGTTCTTC. Translating gives CASSSTPGQTYNEQFF.

Regarding this clone: Other DNA sequences of this sample code for an identical CDR3. The chain uses TRBV6-1 and TRBJ2-7; D possibly corresponds to TRBD2 (6 bases). Trimming left V 3 bases short and J 3 bases short, with 9 bases between. The CDR3 consists of 13 residues. CDR1 is MNHNS and CDR2 is SASEGT in the germline V gene. The CDR3 nucleotides are TGTGCCAGCAGTGAGGGACTGTACTACGAGCAGTACTTC. This codes for CASSEGLYYEQYF.

The V call is TRBV7-7, the J call TRBJ2-1; a possible D gene is TRBD2 (5 bases). From germline, CDR1 is SSHAT and CDR2 FNYEAQ (reference sequence). Trimming took 1 base from V and 9 from J, leaving 16 bases between them. This CDR3 region has 15 residues. The DNA for the CDR3 is TGTGCCAGCAGCTTAGGACGGGAAGCCTGGGGTGAGCAGTTCTTC. Translating gives CASSLGREAWGEQFF.

This clone has a single count. The chain is built from TRBV7-2 and TRBJ1-5; 8 bases are shared with TRBD1. Per the germline V gene, CDR1 is SGHTA and CDR2 is FQGNSA. With 5 bases clipped from V and 2 bases from J, the junction kept 5 bases outside the gene matches. The CDR3 is 15 amino acids. CDR3 amino acids: CASSPDRVRNQPQHF. The CDR3 nucleotides are TGTGCCAGCAGCCCGGACAGGGTTCGCAATCAGCCCCAGCATTTT. Supplemented by reference TRBV7-2 and TRBJ1-5, the full variable domain reads GAGVSQSPSNKVTEKGKDVELRCDPISGHTALYWYRQSLGQGLEFLIYFQGNSAPDKSGLPSDRFSAERTGGSVSTLTIQRTQQEDSAVYLCASSPDRVRNQPQHFGDGTRLSIL.

The chain links TRBV5-1 to TRBJ1-3; D may be TRBD1 (6 bases). V lost 4 bases and J lost 0, with 14 bases in between. The CDR3 totals 16 residues. Germline CDR1 reads SGHRS; CDR2 reads YFSETQ. CDR3 coding DNA: TGCGCCAGCAGCACCGGACAGACGAGCTCTGGAAACACCATATATTTT. Translated, it gives CASSTGQTSSGNTIYF.

The chain employs TRBV19 and TRBJ2-3; 9 bases match TRBD1. This CDR3 has 17 residues. J was trimmed by 5 bases and V by 3 bases; bases with no gene match: 12. CDR1 and CDR2 from the germline V gene are LNHDA and SQIVND (reference sequence). The CDR3 sequence is CASSITTDRGKKDTQYF. CDR3 in DNA: TGTGCCAGTAGTATTACCACCGACAGGGGGAAGAAAGATACGCAGTATTTT.

This chain connects TRBV19 to TRBJ2-1; TRBD2 matches 14 bases. Trimming removed 4 bases from V and 8 bases from J; junction bases left unmatched: 10. The germline V gene has CDR1 LNHDA and CDR2 SQIVND (reference sequence). This CDR3 contains 17 residues. The CDR3 DNA reads as TGTGCCAGTAGTAGGCTTCCGGGGACTAGCGGGAGCTATGAGCAGTTCTTC. Amino acid sequence: CASSRLPGTSGSYEQFF.

V gene TRBV7-2 combines with J gene TRBJ2-1; 7 nucleotides agree with TRBD1. Trimming at V came to 4 bases and at J to 9 bases, leaving 15 bases not matched to a gene. Germline V gene sequence: CDR1 SGHTA, CDR2 FQGNSA. This CDR3 has 16 amino acids. Here the CDR3 reads CASSSDRVQYRSEQFF. The CDR3 DNA reads TGTGCCAGCAGCTCCGACAGGGTACAATATAGGAGTGAGCAGTTCTTC.

The V gene is TRBV7-9, the J gene TRBJ2-5, with TRBD2 matching 11 bases. There are 15 residues in the CDR3. With V trimmed by 5 bases and J by 5 bases, 7 bases remained unmatched. Germline loops: CDR1 SEHNR, CDR2 FQNEAQ (reference sequence). As DNA, the CDR3 is TGTGCCAGCAGCATTAGCGGGAGGGCCGATGAGACCCAGTACTTC. Its translation is CASSISGRADETQYF. The variable domain in full, completed from reference TRBV7-9 and TRBJ2-5, reads DTGVSQNPRHKITKRGQNVTFRCDPISEHNRLYWYRQTLGQGPEFLTYFQNEAQLEKSRLLSDRFSAERPKGSFSTLEIQRTEQGDSAMYLCASSISGRADETQYFGPGTRLLVL.

The chain employs TRBV28 and TRBJ2-7; 10 bases line up with TRBD2. The length of the CDR3 is 12 residues. J was trimmed by 8 bases and V by 6 bases; bases with no gene match: 4. Germline-derived CDR1 and CDR2 are MDHEN and SYDVKM. The CDR3 nucleotides read TGTGCCAGCAGCACTAGCGGGAACAAGCAGTACTTC. Amino acid sequence: CASSTSGNKQYF.

The J gene is TRBJ1-3, the V gene TRBV2; D call uncertain. The V end lost 1 base, the J end lost 7 bases, and 14 bases lay between the germline ends. Germline CDR1 and CDR2: SNHLY and FYNNEI. The CDR3 loop spans 15 amino acids. CDR3 nucleotide sequence: TGTGCCAGCAGTGAAGGCTCAGCGCGACTGAACACCATATATTTT. Amino acid sequence: CASSEGSARLNTIYF.

The chain links TRBV4-3 to TRBJ1-5; D might be TRBD1 (5 bases). This CDR3 comprises 15 residues. V lost 0 bases and J 2 bases, leaving 8 bases between the germline ends. The germline V gene has CDR1 LGHNA and CDR2 YSLEER. CDR3 in DNA: TGCGCCAGCAGCCAAGACAGGGCGGGCAATCAGCCCCAGCATTTT. Amino acid sequence: CASSQDRAGNQPQHF.

The chain recombines TRBV11-2 with TRBJ2-6, with a possible D match to TRBD1 (6 bases). This CDR3 region has 14 residues. The V and J ends lost 6 bases and 6 bases respectively, with 12 bases between them. The germline V gene has CDR1 SGHAT and CDR2 FQNNGV. The CDR3 region is CASSLTGEANVLTF. In DNA, the CDR3 is TGTGCCAGCAGTTTGACAGGCGAGGCCAACGTCCTGACTTTC.

The chain couples TRBV5-4 to TRBJ2-1; 9 bases align to TRBD1. With 7 bases clipped from V and 0 bases from J, the junction kept 14 bases outside the gene matches. The CDR3 contains 18 residues. Germline V gene lookup returns CDR1 SGHNT and CDR2 YYREEE (reference sequence). The DNA of the CDR3 is TGTGCCAGCTTGGACAGGGGACGGGCCCGAGGCTCCTACAATGAGCAGTTCTTC. This encodes CASLDRGRARGSYNEQFF.

This clone came up a few times. This chain uses TRBV12-3 or TRBV12-4 with TRBJ1-1; D remains unclear. Trimming removed 2 bases from V and 0 bases from J, with 4 bases in between. This CDR3 region has 13 residues. The CDR3 region is CASSLLVNTEAFF. The CDR3 coding sequence is TGTGCCAGCAGTTTATTAGTGAACACTGAAGCTTTCTTT.

The rearrangement uses TRBV25-1 and TRBJ2-6; tentative D call: TRBD2 (5 bases). Germline loops: CDR1 MGHDK, CDR2 SYGVNS. The ends were cut back, 1 base at V and 0 bases at J, with 13 bases in the middle. This CDR3 spans 18 amino acids. CDR3: CASSELAPGYSGANVLTF. In DNA form, the CDR3 reads TGTGCCAGCAGTGAATTGGCACCGGGGTACTCTGGGGCCAACGTCCTGACTTTC.

Points on this clone: The junction shows a germline mismatch at one end, possibly a read error. The chain links TRBV7-6 to TRBJ1-2, with 11 positions matching TRBD1. The CDR3 is 13 amino acids. Germline V lookup: CDR1 SGHVS, CDR2 FNYEAQ. Written as DNA, the CDR3 is TGTGCCAGCAGCTTAGAGGACAGGGGGCGAGAAGTCTTC. It is translated as CASSLEDRGREVF.

The V call is TRBV9, the J call TRBJ1-4; no definite D call. The CDR3 sequence is 14 residues long. V lost 0 bases, J lost 5 bases, and 8 bases lay in between. Germline V gives CDR1 SGDLS, CDR2 YYNGEE. The CDR3 DNA sequence: TGTGCCAGCAGCGTAGGGCAGGCGAATGAAAAACTGTTTTTT. Translated, it gives CASSVGQANEKLFF.

The CDR3 coding sequence is TGTGCCAGCAGTGAAAGTAGAGGGAGCGGGAGGTGGACCGGGGAGCTGTTTTTT. Translated: CASSESRGSGRWTGELFF. The rearrangement links TRBV6-1 to TRBJ2-2; 9 bases match TRBD2. The CDR3 has 18 amino acids. Per germline, CDR1 MNHNS and CDR2 SASEGT. V gave up 2 bases and J gave up 5 bases; unmatched junction bases: 12.

The chain carries TRBV28 and TRBJ1-6; tentative D call: TRBD1 (6 bases). Trimming shortened V by 5 bases and J by 9 bases, and 11 bases separated the two germline ends. Germline CDR1 reads MDHEN; CDR2 reads SYDVKM. This CDR3 has 13 residues. The CDR3 DNA follows: TGTGCCAGCAGTCCGGGGGGCGGTTCACCCCTCCACTTT. It yields the protein CASSPGGGSPLHF.

The V call is TRBV5-1, the J call TRBJ1-2, with TRBD1 identical over 7 bases. CDR3 length equals 16 residues. Germline V CDR1 and CDR2: SGHRS, YFSETQ. J lost 0 bases, V lost 2 bases, and 7 bases had no gene match. CDR3 loop: CASSLNPTGANYGYTF. For the CDR3, the DNA is TGCGCCAGCAGCTTAAATCCAACAGGGGCTAACTATGGCTACACCTTC.

This clone was recorded a few times. This sequence joins TRBV30 and TRBJ2-3; 8 positions agree with TRBD1. The CDR3 runs to 15 residues. V lost 2 bases and J lost 4; bases outside the gene matches: 8. Looked up from germline, CDR1 is GTSNPN and CDR2 is SVGIG (reference sequence). The CDR3 nucleotides read TGTGCCTGGAGTAGCAGACAGGGGTTTGCAGATACGCAGTATTTT. It yields the protein CAWSSRQGFADTQYF.

J is TRBJ1-6 and V is TRBV25-1, with 12 positions matching TRBD1. Germline V gene data show CDR1 as MGHDK and CDR2 as SYGVNS. The CDR3 length is 16 residues. With 1 base clipped from V and 9 bases from J, the junction kept 4 bases outside the gene matches. CDR3 nucleotide sequence: TGTGCCAGCAGTGAATCTGGGACAGGGGGCATTTCACCCCTCCACTTT. Translation gives CASSESGTGGISPLHF.

V is TRBV27 and J is TRBJ1-2; D remains unclear. The CDR3 contains 13 residues. CDR1 and CDR2 (germline): MNHEY, SMNVEV (reference sequence). Trimming stripped 3 bases from V and 1 base from J, with 6 bases between. CDR3 nucleotide sequence: TGTGCCAGCAGTTTGAGTCTTAACTATGGCTACACCTTC. Its translation: CASSLSLNYGYTF.

This chain joins TRBV7-3 and TRBJ2-3; D uncertain. This CDR3 contains 17 residues. V was cut by 2 bases and J by 1 base, with 16 bases left in between. The V gene's germline CDR1 is SGHTA and CDR2 FQGTGA. The CDR3 loop reads CASSLEPGGSGTDTQYF. CDR3 coding DNA: TGTGCCAGCAGCTTAGAACCGGGTGGATCTGGCACAGATACGCAGTATTTT.

This chain uses TRBV12-3 or TRBV12-4 with TRBJ1-3; 7 bases line up with TRBD1. The CDR3 length is 13 residues. J lost 4 bases, V lost 7 bases, and 4 bases had no gene match. CDR3 loop: CASKGAKGNTIYF. As DNA, the CDR3 is TGTGCCAGCAAGGGGGCCAAGGGAAACACCATATATTTT.

This clone was counted once. The chain recombines TRBV5-1 with TRBJ1-1; D perhaps matches TRBD1 (6 bases). Germline CDR1 reads SGHRS; CDR2 reads YFSETQ. V was clipped by 6 bases and J by 0 bases, with 18 bases between them. This CDR3 has 16 residues. In DNA, the CDR3 is TGCGCCAGCATTAAGGGGACATCCTCCATGAACACTGAAGCTTTCTTT. Translating it yields CASIKGTSSMNTEAFF.

This chain links TRBV6-2 or TRBV6-3 with TRBJ2-7; 8 bases match TRBD1. V shed 4 bases, J shed 5 bases, and the junction held 4 bases outside the gene matches. The CDR3 is 13 amino acids. Per the germline V gene, CDR1 is MNHEY and CDR2 is SVGEGT. In DNA form, the CDR3 reads TGTGCCAGCAGTTCCTCGACAGGGGACGAGCAGTACTTC. Its translation: CASSSSTGDEQYF.

This clone was detected once. This sequence joins TRBV19 and TRBJ1-4; the D gene is possibly TRBD1 (6 bases). The ends were cut back, 6 bases at V and 8 bases at J, with 19 bases in the middle. The V gene's germline CDR1 is LNHDA and CDR2 SQIVND (reference sequence). The CDR3 covers 15 residues. CDR3 DNA sequence: TGTGCCAGTAGCCCATATACCGGGACACAAGAAAAACTGTTTTTT. Protein sequence: CASSPYTGTQEKLFF.